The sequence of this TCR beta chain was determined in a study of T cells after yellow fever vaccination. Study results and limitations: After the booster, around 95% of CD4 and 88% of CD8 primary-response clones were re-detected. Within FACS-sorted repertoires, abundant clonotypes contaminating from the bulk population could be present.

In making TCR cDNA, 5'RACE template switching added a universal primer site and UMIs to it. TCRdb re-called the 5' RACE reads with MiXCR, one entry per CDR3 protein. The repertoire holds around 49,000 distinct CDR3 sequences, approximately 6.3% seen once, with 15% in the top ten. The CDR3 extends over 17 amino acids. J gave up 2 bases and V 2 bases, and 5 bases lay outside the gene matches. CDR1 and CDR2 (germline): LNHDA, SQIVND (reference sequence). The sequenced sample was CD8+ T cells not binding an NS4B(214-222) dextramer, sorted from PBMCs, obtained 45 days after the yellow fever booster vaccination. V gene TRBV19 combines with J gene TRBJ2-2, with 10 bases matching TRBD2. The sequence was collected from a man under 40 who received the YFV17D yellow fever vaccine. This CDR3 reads CASSIIKLAGNTGELFF. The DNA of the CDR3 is TGTGCCAGTAGTATAATCAAACTAGCGGGAAACACCGGGGAGCTGTTTTTT.